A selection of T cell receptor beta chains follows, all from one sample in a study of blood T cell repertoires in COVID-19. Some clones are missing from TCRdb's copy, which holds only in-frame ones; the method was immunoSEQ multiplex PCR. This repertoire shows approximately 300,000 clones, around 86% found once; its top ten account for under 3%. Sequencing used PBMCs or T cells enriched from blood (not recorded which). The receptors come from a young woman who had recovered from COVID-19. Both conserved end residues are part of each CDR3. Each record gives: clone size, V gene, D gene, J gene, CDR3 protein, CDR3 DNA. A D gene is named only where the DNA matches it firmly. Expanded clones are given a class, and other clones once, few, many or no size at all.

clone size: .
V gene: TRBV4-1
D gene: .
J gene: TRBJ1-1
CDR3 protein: CASSQLPGYDTEAFF
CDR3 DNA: TGCGCCAGCAGCCAATTACCGGGGTACGACACTGAAGCTTTCTTT

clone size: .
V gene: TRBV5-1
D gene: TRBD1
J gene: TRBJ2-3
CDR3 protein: CASSLEGAGDTQYF
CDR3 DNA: TGCGCCAGCAGCTTGGAGGGGGCGGGCGATACGCAGTATTTT

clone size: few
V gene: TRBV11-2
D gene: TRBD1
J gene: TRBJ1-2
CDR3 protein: CASSLSGTGGVGYTF
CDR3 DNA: TGTGCCAGCAGCTTGTCCGGGACAGGGGGCGTTGGCTACACCTTC

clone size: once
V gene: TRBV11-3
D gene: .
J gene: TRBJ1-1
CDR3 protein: CASSLDAVNTEAFF
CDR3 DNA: TGTGCCAGCAGCTTAGACGCGGTGAACACTGAAGCTTTCTTT

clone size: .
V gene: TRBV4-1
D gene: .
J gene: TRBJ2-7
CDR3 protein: CASSQDGNSWYEQYF
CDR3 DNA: TGCGCCAGCAGCCAAGATGGTAATAGCTGGTACGAGCAGTACTTC

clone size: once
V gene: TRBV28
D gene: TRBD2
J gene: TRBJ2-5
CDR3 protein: CASSPIIGTSGMQETQYF
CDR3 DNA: TGTGCCAGCAGTCCAATAATCGGGACTAGCGGAATGCAAGAGACCCAGTACTTC

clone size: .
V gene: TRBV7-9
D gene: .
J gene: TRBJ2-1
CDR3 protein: CASSFPRLVLPFF
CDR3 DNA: TGTGCCAGCAGCTTTCCCAGACTAGTTCTTCCGTTCTTC

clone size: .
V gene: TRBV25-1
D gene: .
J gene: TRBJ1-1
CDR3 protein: CASSEWDLNTEAFF
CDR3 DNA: TGTGCCAGCAGTGAATGGGACTTGAACACTGAAGCTTTCTTT

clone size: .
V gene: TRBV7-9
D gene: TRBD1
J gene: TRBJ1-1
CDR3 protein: CASSPQGAWAFF
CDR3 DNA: TGTGCCAGCAGCCCGCAGGGGGCATGGGCTTTCTTT

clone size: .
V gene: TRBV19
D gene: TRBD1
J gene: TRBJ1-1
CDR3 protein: CASSTYPPGQLNTEAFF
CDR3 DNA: TGTGCCAGTAGTACATACCCCCCGGGACAGCTGAACACTGAAGCTTTCTTT

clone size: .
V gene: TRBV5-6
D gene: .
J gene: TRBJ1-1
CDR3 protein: CASRRGGLNTEAFF
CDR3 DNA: TGTGCCAGCAGAAGGGGTGGGTTGAACACTGAAGCTTTCTTT

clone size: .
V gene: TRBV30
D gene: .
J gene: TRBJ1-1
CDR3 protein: CAWSFSGNTEAFF
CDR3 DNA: TGTGCCTGGAGTTTCTCGGGGAACACTGAAGCTTTCTTT

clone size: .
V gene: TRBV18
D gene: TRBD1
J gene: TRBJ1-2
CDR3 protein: CASSPSGTDYGYTF
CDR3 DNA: TGTGCCAGCTCACCTTCCGGGACAGACTATGGCTACACCTTC

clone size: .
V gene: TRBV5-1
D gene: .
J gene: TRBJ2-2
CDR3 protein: CASSQTYTGELFF
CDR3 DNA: TGCGCCAGCAGCCAGACTTACACCGGGGAGCTGTTTTTT

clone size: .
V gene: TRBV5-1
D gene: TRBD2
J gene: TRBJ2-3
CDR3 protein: CASSSIGLAGTDTQYF
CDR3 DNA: TGCGCCAGCAGCTCCATTGGGCTAGCGGGCACAGATACGCAGTATTTT

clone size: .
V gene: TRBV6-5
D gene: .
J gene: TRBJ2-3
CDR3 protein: CASSPYVGTDTQYF
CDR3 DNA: TGTGCCAGCAGCCCCTATGTGGGCACAGATACGCAGTATTTT

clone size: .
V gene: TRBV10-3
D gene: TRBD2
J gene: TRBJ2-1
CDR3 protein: CAITSGRERYNEQFF
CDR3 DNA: TGTGCCATCACTAGCGGGAGGGAAAGATACAATGAGCAGTTCTTC

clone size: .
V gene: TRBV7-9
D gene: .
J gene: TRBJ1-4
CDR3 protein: CASGTKNEKLFF
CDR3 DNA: TGTGCCAGCGGGACTAAAAATGAAAAACTGTTTTTT

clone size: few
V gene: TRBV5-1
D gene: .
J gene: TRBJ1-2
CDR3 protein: CASSLALEVGGYTF
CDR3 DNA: TGCGCCAGCAGCTTGGCACTGGAGGTCGGTGGCTACACCTTC

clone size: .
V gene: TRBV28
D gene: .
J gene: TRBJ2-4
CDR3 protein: CASSISPGENIQYF
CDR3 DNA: TGTGCCAGCAGTATTAGTCCGGGAGAAAACATTCAGTACTTC

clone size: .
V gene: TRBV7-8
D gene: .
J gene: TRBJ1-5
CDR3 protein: CASSPSGKPQHF
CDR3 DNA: TGTGCCAGCAGCCCCTCGGGGAAGCCCCAGCATTTT

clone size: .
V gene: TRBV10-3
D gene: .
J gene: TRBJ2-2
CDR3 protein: CAVNIVLTGELFF
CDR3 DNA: TGTGCCGTGAACATTGTTCTGACCGGGGAGCTGTTTTTT

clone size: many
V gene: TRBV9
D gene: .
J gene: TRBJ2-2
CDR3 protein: CASSPLADTWELFF
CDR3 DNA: TGTGCCAGCAGCCCCTTGGCGGACACCTGGGAGCTGTTTTTT

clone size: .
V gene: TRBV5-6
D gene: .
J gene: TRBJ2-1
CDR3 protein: CASSKGESSYNEQFF
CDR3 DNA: TGTGCCAGCAGCAAGGGGGAGAGCTCCTACAATGAGCAGTTCTTC

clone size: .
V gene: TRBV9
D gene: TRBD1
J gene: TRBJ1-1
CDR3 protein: CASSLYDRAPLKGEAFF
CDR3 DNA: TGTGCCAGCAGCTTATACGACAGGGCCCCGCTTAAGGGTGAAGCTTTCTTT